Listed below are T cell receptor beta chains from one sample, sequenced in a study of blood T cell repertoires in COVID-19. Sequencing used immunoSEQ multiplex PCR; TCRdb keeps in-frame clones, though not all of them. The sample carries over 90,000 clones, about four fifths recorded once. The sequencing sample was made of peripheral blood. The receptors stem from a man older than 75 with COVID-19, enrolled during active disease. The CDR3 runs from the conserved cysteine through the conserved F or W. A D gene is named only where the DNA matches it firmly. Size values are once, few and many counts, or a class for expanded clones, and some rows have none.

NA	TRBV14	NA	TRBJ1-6	TGTGCCAGCAGCCAAGGTTGGGCAGCGGTCTCACCCCTCCACTTT	CASSQGWAAVSPLHF
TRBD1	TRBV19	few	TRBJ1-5	TGTGCCAGTAAGAGGACAGGGGATCAGCCCCAGCATTTT	CASKRTGDQPQHF
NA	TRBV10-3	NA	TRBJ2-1	TGTGCCATCAGCGGCGCCGGGCACCCAGGGAATGAGCAGTTCTTC	CAISGAGHPGNEQFF
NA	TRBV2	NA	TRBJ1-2	TGTGCCAGCATTGCGGTTGATAACTATGGCTACACCTTC	CASIAVDNYGYTF
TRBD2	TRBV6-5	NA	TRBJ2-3	TGTGCCAGCAGTCTCCTAGCGGGAGCCACAGATACGCAGTATTTT	CASSLLAGATDTQYF
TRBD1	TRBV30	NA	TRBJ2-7	TGTGCCTCAGCCGGGACAGCTACCTACGAGCAGTACTTC	CASAGTATYEQYF
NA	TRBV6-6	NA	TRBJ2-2	TGTGCCAGCAGTGCGAGACAGACCGGGGAGCTGTTTTTT	CASSARQTGELFF
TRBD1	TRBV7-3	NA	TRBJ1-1	TGTGCCAGCAGCCGGACAGGGGGTTCGAACACTGAAGCTTTCTTT	CASSRTGGSNTEAFF
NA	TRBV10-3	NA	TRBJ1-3	TGTGCCATCAGTGAGGGGAGCAGCACCATATATTTT	CAISEGSSTIYF
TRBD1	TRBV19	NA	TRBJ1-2	TGTGCCAGTAGTCCGTCCCGGGACAGCTTCTATGGCTACACCTTC	CASSPSRDSFYGYTF
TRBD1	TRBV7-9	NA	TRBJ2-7	TGTGCCAGCAGCCCAGAGGGACAGGGCGACGAGCAGTACTTC	CASSPEGQGDEQYF
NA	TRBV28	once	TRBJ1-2	TGTGCCAGCAGAACCAGACTCATTGGCGACTATGGCTACACCTTC	CASRTRLIGDYGYTF
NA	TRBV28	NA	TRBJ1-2	TGTGCCAGCAGTTTTGTTCACTCTAACTATGGCTACACCTTC	CASSFVHSNYGYTF
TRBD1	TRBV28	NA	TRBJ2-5	TGTGCCAGCAGCTCCCCGGGACAGACCCAAGAGACCCAGTACTTC	CASSSPGQTQETQYF
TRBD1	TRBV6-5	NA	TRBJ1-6	TGTGCCAGCACCGGGACAGGGGTAAGGTCACCCCTCCACTTT	CASTGTGVRSPLHF
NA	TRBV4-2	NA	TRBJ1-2	TGTGCCAGCAGCCAAGTTAGGGCGGTGGGACTCAAGAGGGGCTACACCTTC	CASSQVRAVGLKRGYTF
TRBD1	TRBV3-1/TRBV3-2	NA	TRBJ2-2	TGTGCCAGCAGCCACCAGACAGGGGGCAGGACCGGGGAGCTGTTTTTT	CASSHQTGGRTGELFF
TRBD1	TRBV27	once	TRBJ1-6	TGTGCCAGCAGTCAGGGGACAGGGCCGAGGAGTTCACCCCTCCACTTT	CASSQGTGPRSSPLHF
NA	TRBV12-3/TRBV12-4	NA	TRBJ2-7	TGTGCCAGCAGCCAGAACTCCTACGAGCAGTACTTC	CASSQNSYEQYF
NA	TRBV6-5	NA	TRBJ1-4	TGTGCCAGCCGAGGGAGACCCTCAACTAATGAAAAACTGTTTTTT	CASRGRPSTNEKLFF